This T cell receptor beta chain stems from a study of Ad26.COV2.S vaccination and SARS-CoV-2 variants. Clones were sequenced by immunoSEQ multiplex PCR, and TCRdb holds only the in-frame ones, with some missing. The sample contains 300,000 to 350,000 clones, about 90% of which appear only once. Specified treatment: approximately 18 received Ad26.COV2.S at low or high dose, single or two shots; about 5 received placebo; per-sample allocation not given. Samples analyzed were those drawn on day 63 after the first vaccine or placebo injection. Germline lookup yields CDR1 LNHDA and CDR2 SQIVND (reference sequence). This CDR3 spans 11 amino acids. Trimming cost V 7 bases and J 9 bases, with 10 bases left between them.

The sequenced sample was peripheral blood, obtained in a trial of Ad26.COV2.S vaccine versus placebo. The receptor's source is a person between 18 and 65 years old who received the Ad26.COV2.S COVID-19 vaccine or a placebo. V gene TRBV19 combines with J gene TRBJ2-1, with TRBD2 as a possible D gene (5 bases). The CDR3 loop is CASTLGVEQFF. CDR3 DNA sequence: TGTGCCAGTACACTAGGAGTTGAGCAGTTCTTC.